The 18 T cell receptor beta chains reported below all come from one sample, sequenced in a study of beta chain features in type 1 diabetes. The study reverse transcribed the entire isolated RNA, so it sequenced expressed TCRB transcripts. Clones were read by immunoSEQ multiplex PCR, and TCRdb kept only the in-frame ones, dropping some. The data show about 220,000 clones, with under 13% seen just once and 1% to 1.5% held by the top ten. Sequencing used central memory CD4+ T cells from blood. Source of these receptors: a man between 18 and 35 years old in good health.

This clone was recorded a few times. J is TRBJ2-4 and V is TRBV27; 10 positions match TRBD1. Trimming cost V 4 bases and J 3 bases; bases outside gene matches: 9. This CDR3 has 17 residues. Germline CDR1 and CDR2: MNHEY and SMNVEV (reference sequence). The CDR3 DNA sequence: TGTGCCAGCAGTTCATACGGGACAGGGGCGATCAAAAACATTCAGTACTTC. Its translation is CASSSYGTGAIKNIQYF.

The V call is TRBV2, the J call TRBJ2-3, with 9 nucleotides matching TRBD2. The junction had 6 bases not matched to a gene; V was cut back by 8 bases and J by 3 bases. The germline V gene has CDR1 SNHLY and CDR2 FYNNEI. The CDR3 extends over 14 amino acids. For the CDR3, the DNA is TGTGCCAGCCGCCGGCGGGAGGGAACAGATACGCAGTATTTT. Its translation: CASRRREGTDTQYF.

In this sample, this clone turned up a few times. The J gene is TRBJ2-7, the V gene TRBV30; no reliable D call. Germline CDR1 is GTSNPN and CDR2 is SVGIG (reference sequence). Trimming removed 3 bases from V and 2 bases from J, with 5 bases in between. CDR3 size: 11 residues. The CDR3 loop reads CAWRHTYEQYF. CDR3 DNA sequence: TGTGCCTGGAGGCATACCTACGAGCAGTACTTC.

This clone occurred a few times. The chain has TRBV7-2 and TRBJ1-1; D is unresolved. The V end was cut by 6 bases, the J end by 1 base, with 6 bases between. Germline V gene lookup returns CDR1 SGHTA and CDR2 FQGNSA. The CDR3 totals 12 residues. In DNA form, the CDR3 reads TGTGCCAGCAGTTACAAGAACACTGAAGCTTTCTTT. It is translated as CASSYKNTEAFF.

This clone has only one observation. The chain is built from TRBV15 and TRBJ1-4; D call uncertain. Between the trimmed V and J ends, which lost 1 base and 6 bases, there was a span of 3 bases. Germline CDR1 is LNHNV and CDR2 is YYDKDF (reference sequence). CDR3 length: 12 residues. In DNA form, the CDR3 reads TGTGCCACCAGCAGAGCCTATGAAAAACTGTTTTTT. Translated: CATSRAYEKLFF. The whole variable domain, filled in from reference TRBV15 and TRBJ1-4, reads DAMVIQNPRYQVTQFGKPVTLSCSQTLNHNVMYWYQQKSSQAPKLLFHYYDKDFNNEADTPDNFQSRRPNTSFCFLDIRSPGLGDTAMYLCATSRAYEKLFFGSGTQLSVL.

This clone occurred a few times. This chain uses TRBV11-2 with TRBJ1-1, with D possibly TRBD1 on 6 matching bases. Germline V gene data show CDR1 as SGHAT and CDR2 as FQNNGV. Trimming left V 4 bases short and J 5 bases short, with 17 bases between. The CDR3 consists of 15 residues. CDR3 sequence reads: CASSSSGGRWTEAFF. CDR3 nucleotides: TGTGCCAGCAGCTCGTCGGGGGGCCGATGGACTGAAGCTTTCTTT.

The rearrangement joins TRBV30 to TRBJ1-5; possible D gene TRBD1, 5 bases. CDR1 is GTSNPN and CDR2 is SVGIG in the germline V gene (reference sequence). The CDR3 totals 15 residues. The V gene lost 0 bases and the J gene lost 6 bases, with 15 bases spanning the gap. CDR3 loop: CAWSVGDPRGQPQHF. The CDR3 DNA reads as TGTGCCTGGAGTGTAGGGGACCCCCGGGGTCAGCCCCAGCATTTT.

The chain recombines TRBV2 with TRBJ2-5, with TRBD2 as a possible D gene (6 bases). In germline, CDR1 is SNHLY, CDR2 FYNNEI. The ends were cut back, 9 bases at V and 4 bases at J, with 12 bases in the middle. The CDR3 is 12 amino acids. CDR3 region: CASWAGGETQYF. The DNA for the CDR3 is TGTGCCAGTTGGGCCGGGGGAGAGACCCAGTACTTC. Combining the CDR3 with reference TRBV2 and TRBJ2-5 gives the whole variable domain EPEVTQTPSHQVTQMGQEVILRCVPISNHLYFYWYRQILGQKVEFLVSFYNNEISEKSEIFDDQFSVERPDGSNFTLKIRSTKLEDSAMYFCASWAGGETQYFGPGTRLLVL.

V gene TRBV7-8 combines with J gene TRBJ2-1; 10 positions match TRBD2. Unmatched junction bases numbered 0, after V lost 2 bases and J lost 2 bases. This CDR3 contains 15 residues. Germline-derived CDR1 and CDR2 are SGHVS and FQNEAQ. CDR3 coding DNA: TGTGCCAGCAGCTTAACTAGCGGGACCTACAATGAGCAGTTCTTC. Translated: CASSLTSGTYNEQFF.

This clone was counted at least ten times. The rearrangement joins TRBV7-2 to TRBJ2-7; no clear D. V lost 4 bases and J 3 bases, leaving 13 bases between the germline ends. CDR3 size: 14 residues. The germline V gene has CDR1 SGHTA and CDR2 FQGNSA. The CDR3 spells CASSSGLGYYEQYF. The CDR3 bases are TGTGCCAGCAGCTCCGGCCTCGGCTACTACGAGCAGTACTTC.

The genes are TRBV21-1 and TRBJ2-7; TRBD1, the table's D call, lacks a check against the DNA. TRBV21-1 is annotated as a pseudogene. The CDR3 runs to 17 residues. This CDR3 is CASSKAVFDRGAYEQYF. CDR3 DNA sequence: TGTGCCAGCAGCAAAGCCGTCTTTGACAGGGGAGCCTACGAGCAGTACTTC.

CDR3 in amino acids: CASSLGSGLTDTQYF. The CDR3 DNA sequence: TGCGCCAGCAGCTTGGGCTCCGGCCTCACAGATACGCAGTATTTT. This rearrangement joins TRBV5-1 to TRBJ2-3; D ambiguous. Germline V gives CDR1 SGHRS, CDR2 YFSETQ. CDR3 size: 15 residues. V was clipped by 0 bases and J by 2 bases, with 10 bases between them.

The chain employs TRBV27 and TRBJ1-5; D gene ambiguous. Trimming pared 1 base from V and 5 bases from J, leaving 6 bases between. Germline loops: CDR1 MNHEY, CDR2 SMNVEV (reference sequence). This CDR3 contains 13 residues. The CDR3 sequence is CASSLLWDQPQHF. The CDR3 DNA follows: TGTGCCAGCAGTTTATTATGGGATCAGCCCCAGCATTTT.

In its sample, this clone was seen a few times. The chain uses TRBV14 and TRBJ2-2; D uncertain. The CDR3 is made up of 15 amino acids. Germline V gene lookup returns CDR1 SGHDN and CDR2 FVKESK. V lost 2 bases, J lost 3 bases, and 10 bases lay in between. DNA of the CDR3: TGTGCCAGCAGCCAAATCCAGCGAGACACCGGGGAGCTGTTTTTT. Translation gives CASSQIQRDTGELFF.

This chain joins TRBV7-9 and TRBJ1-5; D uncertain. Trimming removed 1 base at V and 5 bases at J, with 6 bases between. This CDR3 contains 13 residues. Germline CDR1 is SEHNR and CDR2 is FQNEAQ (reference sequence). CDR3 nucleotides: TGTGCCAGCAGCTTAGGGCCTTATCAGCCCCAGCATTTT. Translated, it gives CASSLGPYQPQHF.

This clone was seen a handful of times. The chain has TRBV7-9 and TRBJ2-7; TRBD2 agrees at 11 bases. CDR1 SEHNR and CDR2 FQNEAQ come from the germline V gene (reference sequence). CDR3 length: 16 residues. The trim removed 5 bases at V and 0 bases at J, leaving 6 bases unmatched. DNA of the CDR3: TGTGCCAGCAGCCAAGGGACTAGCGGTGCCTCCTACGAGCAGTACTTC. The encoded protein is CASSQGTSGASYEQYF.

The genes are TRBV25-1 and TRBJ2-3, with 9 bases identical to TRBD1. V lost 4 bases, J lost 5 bases, and 10 bases stayed unmatched. The V gene's germline CDR1 is MGHDK and CDR2 SYGVNS. The CDR3 is made up of 16 amino acids. CDR3 nucleotide sequence: TGTGCCAGCAGTGTCCCGGGACAGGGCGTTAGAGATACGCAGTATTTT. Protein: CASSVPGQGVRDTQYF.

This clone was seen more than once but under ten times. This rearrangement joins TRBV13 to TRBJ2-3; D may correspond to TRBD1 or TRBD2 (6 bases each). Trimming shortened V by 2 bases and J by 4 bases, and 7 bases separated the two germline ends. The CDR3 sequence is 13 residues long. Germline V CDR1 and CDR2: PRHDT, FYEKMQ (reference sequence). The CDR3 bases are TGTGCCAGCAGCTTAAGGGGGGCAGATACGCAGTATTTT. Its translation is CASSLRGADTQYF.